These 8 T cell receptor beta chains were all obtained from the same sample, sequenced in a study of T cell responses to AZD1222 COVID-19 vaccine. Assay used: immunoSEQ multiplex PCR; TCRdb lists only in-frame clones, some missing. This table holds some 53,000 clones, 80% to 90% found once. The starting material was peripheral blood, obtained 28 days after the second AZD1222 dose. These receptors all stem from an adult who received the AZD1222 COVID-19 vaccine.

CDR3: CASSRTAGELFF. CDR3 nucleotide sequence: TGTGCCAGCAGCCGAACTGCCGGGGAGCTGTTTTTT. The rearrangement uses TRBV5-6 and TRBJ2-2; no firm D call. V shed 4 bases and J shed 6 bases, with 7 bases lying between them. The CDR3 contains 12 residues. Germline V gene lookup returns CDR1 SGHDT and CDR2 YYEEEE.

This chain links TRBV11-2 with TRBJ2-7, with 13 nucleotides matching TRBD2. This CDR3 is 18 amino acids long. The germline V gene has CDR1 SGHAT and CDR2 FQNNGV. The junction had 15 bases not matched to a gene; V was cut back by 5 bases and J by 5 bases. The CDR3 bases are TGTGCCAGCAGCGCATACAGACAGGGACTAGCGGGATTCAACGAGCAGTACTTC. This translates into CASSAYRQGLAGFNEQYF.

The chain employs TRBV5-6 and TRBJ2-3; D uncertain. This CDR3 spans 11 amino acids. The germline V gene encodes CDR1 SGHDT and CDR2 YYEEEE. V gave up 2 bases and J gave up 6 bases, with 4 bases separating them. CDR3 protein: CASSLSDTQYF. For the CDR3, the DNA is TGTGCCAGCAGCTTATCGGATACGCAGTATTTT.

The J gene is TRBJ2-1, the V gene TRBV13; no clear D. Germline V gene sequence: CDR1 PRHDT, CDR2 FYEKMQ (reference sequence). Trimming took 1 base from V and 2 from J, leaving 12 bases between them. The CDR3 is made up of 16 amino acids. CDR3 loop: CASSLVPGRAYNEQFF. The CDR3 DNA reads as TGTGCCAGCAGCTTAGTACCAGGACGTGCCTACAATGAGCAGTTCTTC.

V gene TRBV10-3 combines with J gene TRBJ1-1; 10 nucleotides match TRBD1. This CDR3 is 16 amino acids long. Trimming took 4 bases from V and 4 from J; bases not matched to a gene: 9. The germline CDR1 and CDR2 sequences are ENHRY and SYGVKD. The CDR3 sequence is CAISGTGGAHATEAFF. The CDR3 DNA is TGTGCCATCAGTGGGACAGGGGGAGCCCACGCCACTGAAGCTTTCTTT.

This clone was observed once. The CDR3 coding sequence is TGTGCCAGCAGCTTGACTAGCGGGAGGGCCCTGGAGCAGTACTTC. Amino acid sequence: CASSLTSGRALEQYF. This chain joins TRBV13 and TRBJ2-7; 14 bases fit TRBD2. With 3 bases clipped from V and 7 bases from J, the junction kept 5 bases outside the gene matches. There are 15 residues in the CDR3. From germline, CDR1 is PRHDT and CDR2 FYEKMQ (reference sequence).

The chain combines TRBV19 with TRBJ1-3; D unresolved. The CDR3 is made up of 13 amino acids. Germline CDR1 is LNHDA and CDR2 is SQIVND (reference sequence). V was pared by 7 bases and J by 2 bases, with 9 bases between. The CDR3 sequence: CASMEVTGNTIYF. CDR3 nucleotides: TGTGCCAGTATGGAGGTGACTGGAAACACCATATATTTT. Drawing the rest from reference TRBV19 and TRBJ1-3, the complete variable domain is DGGITQSPKYLFRKEGQNVTLSCEQNLNHDAMYWYRQDPGQGLRLIYYSQIVNDFQKGDIAEGYSVSREKKESFPLTVTSAQKNPTAFYLCASMEVTGNTIYFGEGSWLTVV.

This chain uses TRBV12-3 or TRBV12-4 with TRBJ2-3; perhaps TRBD2 as D (5 bases). The CDR3 consists of 13 residues. Between the trimmed V and J ends, which lost 8 bases and 0 bases, there was a span of 9 bases. CDR3 residues: CASHRGSTDTQYF. CDR3 sequence (DNA): TGTGCCAGCCATCGGGGTAGCACAGATACGCAGTATTTT.